This TCR beta chain derives from a study of shared clonotypes between healthy human individuals (TCRdb year 2020). The study in broad terms: The cohort included a few men and two women between 18 and 49 years of age. For each donor, three plates each were used for CD4 naive and CD4 memory, two plates were used for CD8 naive, and one plate was used for CD8 memory. The study deeply sequenced blood TCR repertoires of about five healthy adults to estimate repertoire size and the extent of clonotype sharing between individuals. Different laboratories and diverse techniques were used to prepare libraries and sequence TCR repertoires, to increase sequencing depth and limit assay-specific biases. Per donor, leukapheresis produced somewhere between about 0.9 and 10 billion PBMCs.

The CDR3 holds 15 amino acids from the cysteine to the phenylalanine. Of all the DNA, just the CDR3 is kept, 45 bases in frame from base 1. According to the germline V gene, CDR1 reads MRHNA and CDR2 reads SNTAGT. Trimming removed 3 bases from V and 4 bases from J; the gene matches leave 3 bases unexplained. In regard to this clone: Which antigen it targets is not known. Base qualities are not recorded, but no much larger clone differs from it by a single base.

The donors were healthy, HIV-negative adults with no recently reported acute infections or vaccinations. Every donor was a Caucasian adult residing in Nashville, Tennessee, USA. Magnetic negative selection was used to enrich CD4+ T cells, after which naive cells were positively selected on CD45RA and the negative fraction became the memory subset. Blood was obtained by leukapheresis, after which PBMCs were separated by Ficoll-Histopaque density gradient centrifugation and cryopreserved in liquid nitrogen vapor phase. Analytical flow cytometry was used to check the purity and quantity of each magnetically sorted T cell population. From each sorted fraction, genomic DNA was isolated and quantified by UV absorbance on a Nanodrop 2000c. Overall study results and their limits: Sampling was limited to blood, and TCR repertoires in tissue likely differ from TCR repertoires in blood. Naive subsets generally had larger estimated clonotype richness than memory subsets. Based on pairwise subsampling, the degree of clonotype sharing among donors was expected to be affected by sequencing depth. Rarefaction of sorted-subset datasets indicated incomplete sequencing despite the large sequencing depth. Higher generation probabilities were observed for clonotypes shared by all four sorted-subset donors than for non-shared clonotypes. Because the study included a small number of donors, the genetic and exposure-history diversity represented was limited. Across a handful of donors, 5% to 6% of naive CD4, 3.5% of naive CD8, about 2% of memory CD4, and around 0.4% of memory CD8 clonotypes were shared.

Using the deep immunoSEQ assay, multiplex PCR amplified TCR CDR3 regions from genomic DNA. For each cell subset, the extracted genomic DNA was distributed evenly across all wells of several immunoSEQ 96-well plates, and each plate served as one replicate. For sorted subsets, 200 to 250 ng of genomic DNA, equivalent to some 30,000 T cell genomes, went into each replicate PCR. The purified libraries were quantified using a Qubit 3.0 fluorometer, sized with a Bioanalyzer 2100, and then quantified again using the KAPA Library Quantification kit. A separate single-read 150-cycle Illumina NextSeq 550 flow cell was used to sequence each immunoSEQ 96-well plate. As for the authors' bioinformatics: Because only junctional sequences without quality scores were contained in the immunoSEQ output, filtering matching that applied to full-length reads could not be performed. To assign V/J genes and CDR3, sequences were annotated using PyIR, a Python wrapper for IgBLAST v1.9, with IMGT germline references. Any read was removed if the V/J assignment was weak (E-value above 1e-6), the CDR3 was missing, or the read contained stop codons, out-of-frame junctions, or ambiguous translated residues. V3J clonotypes were defined as sequences sharing an identical inferred V gene, J gene, and CDR3 amino acid sequence. Percentage overlap between repertoires was computed as shared unique clonotypes divided by the size of the smaller repertoire. RTK rarefaction, the Chao1 estimator, and Recon v2.1 estimates of unobserved clonotypes were used to assess repertoire richness. OLGA was used to compute generation probabilities for all TCRbeta clonotypes that the gDNA method yielded from several donors. This immuneACCESS table, as held by TCRdb, lists in-frame sequences with V and J called but not all clones. Of the missing ones, under half trace to an unresolved V gene in checked studies; the others have no known cause. V and J calls and clone size come straight from that table; D and trimming were deduced from the DNA. The sample yields some 1,600,000 clones; around 98% were counted once. The ten largest account for around 0.45% of the sample.

The receptor chain draws on TRBV6-4 and TRBJ2-3; TRBD2 lines up with 11 middle nucleotides. The specimen sequenced was naive CD4+ T cells sorted from blood. The cell subset or site label on this specimen signifies: CD45RA+ positively selected. This clonotype was sampled from a man aged 25 to 45 in good health. The CDR3 has the sequence CASSDTSGSPDTQYF. The sequenced DNA: TGTGCCAGCAGTGATACTAGCGGGAGTCCAGATACGCAGTATTTT.